Listed here are 4 T cell receptor beta chains from one sample, sequenced in a study of beta chain features in type 1 diabetes. As every portion of the isolated RNA was reverse transcribed, the sequencing read expressed TCRB transcripts. Profiling relied on immunoSEQ multiplex PCR, and the TCRdb table lists in-frame clones only, not all of them. The sample contains roughly 140,000 clones, under 60% of which appear only once. The sample was Tregs from blood. All receptors derive from a man aged 18 to 30 in good health.

The rearrangement joins TRBV9 to TRBJ1-2, with 10 bases that match TRBD1. This CDR3 is 16 amino acids long. V lost 3 bases, J lost 4 bases, and 9 bases stayed unmatched. Per germline, CDR1 SGDLS and CDR2 YYNGEE. Here the CDR3 DNA reads TGTGCCAGCAGCGCCACCGGGACAGGGGTGGCCTATGGCTACACCTTC. This sequence encodes CASSATGTGVAYGYTF.

This clone was seen a handful of times. The chain joins TRBV18 to TRBJ2-7; D possibly corresponds to TRBD1 (5 bases). The germline gives CDR1 KGHSH, CDR2 LQKENI. The length of the CDR3 is 15 residues. V lost 3 bases to trimming and J lost 4 bases, with 16 bases between them. The CDR3 protein is CASSPVGQGQYEQYF. The CDR3 DNA sequence: TGTGCCAGCTCACCCGTAGGGCAGGGCCAGTACGAGCAGTACTTC. The whole variable domain, filled in from reference TRBV18 and TRBJ2-7, reads NAGVMQNPRHLVRRRGQEARLRCSPMKGHSHVYWYRQLPEEGLKFMVYLQKENIIDESGMPKERFSAEFPKEGPSILRIQQVVRGDSAAYFCASSPVGQGQYEQYFGPGTRLTVT.

This clone was picked up a small number of times. The rearrangement links TRBV6-6 to TRBJ1-5; no clear D. V lost 8 bases and J lost 5, with 13 bases in between. CDR1 and CDR2 from the germline V gene are MNHNY and SVGAGI (reference sequence). The CDR3 loop spans 13 amino acids. CDR3 bases: TGTGCCAGCCAAACCCGGGGAGATCAGCCCCAGCATTTT. It encodes CASQTRGDQPQHF.

The chain carries TRBV6-1 and TRBJ2-7, with D possibly being TRBD1 (6 bases). V was cut by 9 bases and J by 4 bases, with 16 bases left in between. CDR1 MNHNS and CDR2 SASEGT come from the germline V gene. CDR3 length: 13 amino acids. The CDR3 sequence: CASSQTGSYEQYF. DNA of the CDR3: TGTGCCAGTTCCCAGACAGGCAGTTACGAGCAGTACTTC.